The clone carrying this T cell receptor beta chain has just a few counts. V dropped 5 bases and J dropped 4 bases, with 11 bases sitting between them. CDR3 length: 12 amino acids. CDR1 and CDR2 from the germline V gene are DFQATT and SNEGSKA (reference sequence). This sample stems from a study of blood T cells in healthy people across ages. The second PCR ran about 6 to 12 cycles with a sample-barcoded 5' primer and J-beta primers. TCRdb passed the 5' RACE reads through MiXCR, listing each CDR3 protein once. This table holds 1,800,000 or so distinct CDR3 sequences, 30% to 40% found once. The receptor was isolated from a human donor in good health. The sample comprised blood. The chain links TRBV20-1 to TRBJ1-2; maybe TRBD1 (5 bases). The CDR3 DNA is TGCAGTGCTGGCGGGGGGATCTATGGCTACACCTTC. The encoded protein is CSAGGGIYGYTF.